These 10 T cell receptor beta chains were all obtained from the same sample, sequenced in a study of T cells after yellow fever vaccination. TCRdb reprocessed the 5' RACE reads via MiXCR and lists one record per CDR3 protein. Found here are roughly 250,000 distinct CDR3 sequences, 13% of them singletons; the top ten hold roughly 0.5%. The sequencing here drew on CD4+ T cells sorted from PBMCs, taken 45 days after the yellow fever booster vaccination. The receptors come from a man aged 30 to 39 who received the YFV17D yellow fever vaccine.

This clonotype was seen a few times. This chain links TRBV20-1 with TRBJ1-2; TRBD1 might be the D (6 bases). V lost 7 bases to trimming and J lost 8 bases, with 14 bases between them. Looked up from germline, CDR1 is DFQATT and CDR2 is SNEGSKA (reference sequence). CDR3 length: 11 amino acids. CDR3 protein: CSVAGQSGYTF. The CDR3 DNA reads TGCAGTGTGGCAGGACAGTCAGGCTACACCTTC.

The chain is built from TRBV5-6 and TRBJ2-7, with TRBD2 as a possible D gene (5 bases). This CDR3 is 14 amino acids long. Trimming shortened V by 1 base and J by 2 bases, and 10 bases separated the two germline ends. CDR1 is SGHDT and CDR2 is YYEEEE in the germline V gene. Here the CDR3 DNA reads TGTGCCAGCAGCTTGTCAGTAGCGACCTACGAGCAGTACTTC. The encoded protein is CASSLSVATYEQYF. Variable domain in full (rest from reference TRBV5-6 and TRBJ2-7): DAGVTQSPTHLIKTRGQQVTLRCSPKSGHDTVSWYQQALGQGPQFIFQYYEEEERQRGNFPDRFSGHQFPNYSSELNVNALLLGDSALYLCASSLSVATYEQYFGPGTRLTVT.

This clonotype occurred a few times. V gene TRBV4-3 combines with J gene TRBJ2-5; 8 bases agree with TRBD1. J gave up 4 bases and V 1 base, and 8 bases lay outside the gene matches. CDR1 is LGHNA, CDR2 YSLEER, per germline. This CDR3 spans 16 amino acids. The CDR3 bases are TGCGCCAGCAGCCAAGGAAACACAGGGGGGAGAGAGACCCAGTACTTC. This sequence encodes CASSQGNTGGRETQYF.

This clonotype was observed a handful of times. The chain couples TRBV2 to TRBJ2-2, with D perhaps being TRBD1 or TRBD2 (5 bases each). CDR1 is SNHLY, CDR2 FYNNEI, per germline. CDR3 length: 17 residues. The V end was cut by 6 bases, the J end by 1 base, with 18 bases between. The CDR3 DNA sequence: TGTGCCAGCAGCCCTGGGCGGTGGGACCTGAACACCGGGGAGCTGTTTTTT. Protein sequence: CASSPGRWDLNTGELFF.

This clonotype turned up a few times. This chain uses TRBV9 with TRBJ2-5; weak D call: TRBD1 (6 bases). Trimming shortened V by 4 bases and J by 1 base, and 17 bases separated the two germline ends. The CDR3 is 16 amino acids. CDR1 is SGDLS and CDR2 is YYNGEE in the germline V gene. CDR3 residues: CASSPPLGGIQETQYF. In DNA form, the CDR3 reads TGTGCCAGCAGCCCACCTCTAGGGGGAATCCAAGAGACCCAGTACTTC.

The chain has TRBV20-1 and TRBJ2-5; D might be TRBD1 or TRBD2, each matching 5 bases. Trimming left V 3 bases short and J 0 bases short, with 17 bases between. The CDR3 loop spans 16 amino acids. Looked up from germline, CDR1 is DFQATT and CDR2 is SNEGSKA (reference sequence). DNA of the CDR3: TGCAGTGCTAGTGAGATTTTGGGGACGTACCAAGAGACCCAGTACTTC. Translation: CSASEILGTYQETQYF.

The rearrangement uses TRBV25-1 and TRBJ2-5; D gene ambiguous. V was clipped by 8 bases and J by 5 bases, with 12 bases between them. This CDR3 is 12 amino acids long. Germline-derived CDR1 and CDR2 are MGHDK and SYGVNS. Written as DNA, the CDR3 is TGTGCCAGCGCCTCCGGTTCGGAGACCCAGTACTTC. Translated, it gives CASASGSETQYF.

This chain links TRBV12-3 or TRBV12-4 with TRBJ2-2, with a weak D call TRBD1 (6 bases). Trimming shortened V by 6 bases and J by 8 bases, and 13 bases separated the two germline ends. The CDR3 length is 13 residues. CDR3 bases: TGTGCCAGCAGCCGGACAGAAGGAGGGGAGCTGTTTTTT. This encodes CASSRTEGGELFF.

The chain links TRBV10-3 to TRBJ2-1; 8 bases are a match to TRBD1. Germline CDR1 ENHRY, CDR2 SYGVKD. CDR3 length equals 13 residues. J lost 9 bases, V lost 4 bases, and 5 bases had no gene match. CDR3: CAISGTGSSEQFF. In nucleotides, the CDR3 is TGTGCCATCAGTGGGACAGGGTCAAGTGAGCAGTTCTTC.

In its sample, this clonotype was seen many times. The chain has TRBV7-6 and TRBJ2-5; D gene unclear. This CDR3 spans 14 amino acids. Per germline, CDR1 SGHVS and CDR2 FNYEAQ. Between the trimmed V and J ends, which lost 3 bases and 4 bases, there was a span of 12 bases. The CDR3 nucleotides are TGTGCCAGCAGCTTGCCACCCCGGAGAGAGACCCAGTACTTC. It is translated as CASSLPPRRETQYF.